Each of the 6 T cell receptor beta chains below was sequenced from the same sample in a study of T cells after yellow fever vaccination (dated by TCRdb to the late 2010s). Libraries were made using 5' RACE. Instrument on record: Illumina HiSeq 2500. TCRdb trimmed public reads at Q25 via fastp, called clones via MiXCR and kept in-frame beta chains. For every CDR3 protein sequence, its rows merge into one entry that carries the most common genes and DNA. The sample profile shows 200,000 to 300,000 distinct CDR3 sequences; approximately 6.7% of them were found once. Of the sample, 0.8% to 1.2% is held by the ten largest clones. The sample's treatment or condition label is to be understood as: live attenuated yellow fever vaccine strain. The sequencing here drew on CD4+ T cells sorted from PBMCs, taken on the day of the yellow fever booster vaccination. The origin of the receptors is a man aged 25-45 years who received the YFV17D yellow fever vaccine.

This clonotype came up a few times. This chain links TRBV23-1 with TRBJ2-2, with TRBD1 as a possible D gene (5 bases). TRBV23-1 is sorted into the ORF group, with uncertain function. V was trimmed by 0 bases and J by 0 bases, leaving 11 bases between them. This CDR3 is 17 amino acids long. The CDR3 reads CASSQSPQGSNTGELFF. The CDR3 DNA reads as TGCGCCAGCAGTCAATCGCCCCAGGGATCGAACACCGGGGAGCTGTTTTTT.

This clonotype was counted a few times. The J gene is TRBJ2-1, the V gene TRBV9; D not certain. The CDR3 loop spans 15 amino acids. Germline V gives CDR1 SGDLS, CDR2 YYNGEE. Trimming left V 0 bases short and J 0 bases short, with 7 bases between. The CDR3 loop reads CASSVDWSSYNEQFF. CDR3 bases: TGTGCCAGCAGCGTAGATTGGAGCTCCTACAATGAGCAGTTCTTC.

This chain connects TRBV13 to TRBJ2-1; 8 bases match TRBD2. Germline assignment: CDR1 PRHDT and CDR2 FYEKMQ (reference sequence). The CDR3 extends over 15 amino acids. The V and J ends lost 7 bases and 4 bases, in that order; junction bases with no gene match: 9. The CDR3 is CASKLVAGGYNEQFF. The CDR3 bases are TGTGCCAGCAAGCTCGTGGCGGGGGGATACAATGAGCAGTTCTTC. The complete variable domain, with remaining parts taken from reference TRBV13 and TRBJ2-1, reads AAGVIQSPRHLIKEKRETATLKCYPIPRHDTVYWYQQGPGQDPQFLISFYEKMQSDKGSIPDRFSAQQFSDYHSELNMSSLELGDSALYFCASKLVAGGYNEQFFGPGTRLTVL.

There are many counts of this clonotype. This chain joins TRBV4-3 and TRBJ2-2; possible D gene TRBD2, 6 bases. CDR1 LGHNA and CDR2 YSLEER come from the germline V gene. Between the trimmed V and J ends, which lost 2 bases and 6 bases, there was a span of 13 bases. CDR3 size: 15 residues. The DNA for the CDR3 is TGCGCCAGCAGCCAAAGGCCGGGGGTCGCCGGGGAGCTGTTTTTT. It specifies CASSQRPGVAGELFF.

This clonotype showed up many times. The chain uses TRBV9 and TRBJ2-2; D is possibly TRBD1 or TRBD2 (5 bases each). Germline values: CDR1 SGDLS, CDR2 YYNGEE. V was cut by 3 bases and J by 3 bases, with 12 bases left in between. The CDR3 consists of 15 residues. The CDR3 loop is CASSGRDHHTGELFF. DNA for the CDR3: TGTGCCAGCAGCGGCCGGGACCACCACACCGGGGAGCTGTTTTTT.

This clonotype was seen a few times. The V call is TRBV24-1, the J call TRBJ2-2; possibly TRBD2 for D (6 bases). Trimming took off 7 bases at V and 0 bases at J, with 11 bases between the two ends. CDR3 length equals 15 residues. Per the germline V gene, CDR1 is KGHDR and CDR2 is SFDVKD. CDR3 protein: CATRGAGSNTGELFF. For the CDR3, the DNA is TGTGCCACCAGGGGCGCGGGATCGAACACCGGGGAGCTGTTTTTT.